A single sample is the source of the 27 T cell receptor beta chains below, sequenced in a study of graft-versus-host responses after intestinal transplantation. Sequenced by immunoSEQ multiplex PCR; TCRdb stores in-frame clones only, minus some. The top ten clones hold less than 7% of a sample with roughly 5,000 clones, roughly 80% of them seen once. Intraepithelial and lamina propria lymphocytes were freed from processed graft tissue. Sequences were derived from ileum tissue, sampled approximately 220 days after intestinal transplant. The receptor set was obtained from a human patient who received an intestinal transplant, so some T cells may come from the graft donor.

This chain joins TRBV10-3 and TRBJ1-4; perhaps TRBD1 as D (5 bases). V lost 3 bases and J lost 1, with 18 bases in between. This CDR3 spans 18 amino acids. Germline lookup yields CDR1 ENHRY and CDR2 SYGVKD. CDR3 residues: CAISEPTGAGKTNEKLFF. The CDR3 DNA follows: TGTGCCATCAGTGAACCCACAGGAGCGGGGAAAACTAATGAAAAACTGTTTTTT.

This CDR3 reads CASSFAMNEKLFF. For the CDR3, the DNA is TGTGCCAGCAGTTTTGCGATGAATGAAAAACTGTTTTTT. The chain carries TRBV28 and TRBJ1-4, with unresolved D. Trimming shortened V by 3 bases and J by 5 bases, and 7 bases separated the two germline ends. CDR1 is MDHEN, CDR2 SYDVKM, per germline. The CDR3 has 13 amino acids.

The chain couples TRBV7-9 to TRBJ2-5; D uncertain. CDR3 length equals 14 residues. Per germline, CDR1 SEHNR and CDR2 FQNEAQ (reference sequence). Trimming stripped 3 bases from V and 0 bases from J, with 8 bases between. DNA for the CDR3: TGTGCCAGCAGCTTTCTGGGGAACCAAGAGACCCAGTACTTC. It yields the protein CASSFLGNQETQYF.

The chain is built from TRBV19 and TRBJ2-2, with 9 bases lining up with TRBD1. The CDR3 length is 16 residues. Trimming removed 3 bases from V and 5 bases from J; junction bases left unmatched: 7. Germline CDR1 LNHDA, CDR2 SQIVND (reference sequence). Here the CDR3 DNA reads TGTGCCAGTAGTATTAAAACAGGGGGCCGTACCGGGGAGCTGTTTTTT. Protein: CASSIKTGGRTGELFF.

The rearrangement links TRBV6-5 to TRBJ2-3; D unclear. Germline V lookup: CDR1 MNHEY, CDR2 SVGAGI. V was pared by 7 bases and J by 2 bases, with 10 bases between. The CDR3 contains 13 residues. The CDR3 nucleotides read TGTGCCAGCAACCCACTTCACACAGATACGCAGTATTTT. Translating it yields CASNPLHTDTQYF.

In DNA, the CDR3 is TGTGCCAGCAGTTCCAGGGGGTGGACAGGGAACACTGAAGCTTTCTTT. This encodes CASSSRGWTGNTEAFF. The chain couples TRBV6-5 to TRBJ1-1; 7 nucleotides agree with TRBD1. The V and J ends lost 4 bases and 1 base, in that order; junction bases with no gene match: 9. This CDR3 region has 16 residues. Germline-derived CDR1 and CDR2 are MNHEY and SVGAGI.

The chain links TRBV6-9 to TRBJ1-2; D is ambiguous. This CDR3 has 11 residues. V dropped 9 bases and J dropped 4 bases, with 9 bases sitting between them. Germline lookup yields CDR1 MNHGY and CDR2 SVAAGI. CDR3 region: CASTEGYGYTF. The CDR3 DNA is TGTGCCAGTACGGAAGGCTATGGCTACACCTTC.

The chain carries TRBV4-1 and TRBJ1-5, with D possibly being TRBD1 (6 bases). The CDR3 length is 15 residues. The germline V gene has CDR1 MGHRA and CDR2 YSYEKL. With 4 bases removed from V and 5 bases from J, the gap between germline ends came to 15 bases. The CDR3 sequence: CASSLESGGHQPQHF. The DNA of the CDR3 is TGCGCCAGCAGCCTCGAGTCGGGGGGCCATCAGCCCCAGCATTTT.

This clone has just one count. This sequence joins TRBV29-1 and TRBJ1-1; D call uncertain. The CDR3 has 14 residues. V shed 6 bases and J shed 2 bases, with 16 bases lying between them. In germline, CDR1 is SQVTM, CDR2 ANQGSEA. CDR3 sequence reads: CSVDGRGGNTEAFF. CDR3 in DNA: TGCAGCGTCGACGGTCGGGGTGGTAACACTGAAGCTTTCTTT.

The chain carries TRBV5-6 and TRBJ1-6, with D possibly matching TRBD1 (5 bases). The CDR3 is 16 amino acids. Germline-derived CDR1 and CDR2 are SGHDT and YYEEEE. V was pared by 0 bases and J by 9 bases, with 16 bases between. This chain's CDR3 is CASSLEGERRSSPLHF. The DNA for the CDR3 is TGTGCCAGCAGCTTGGAAGGGGAGCGCAGGTCTTCACCCCTCCACTTT.

J is TRBJ2-2 and V is TRBV5-4, with a weak D call TRBD2 (6 bases). The CDR3 has 15 amino acids. The V end was cut by 0 bases, the J end by 1 base, with 7 bases between. The germline CDR1 and CDR2 sequences are SGHNT and YYREEE (reference sequence). The CDR3 region has the DNA TGTGCCAGCAGCTTGGACGGGGGGAACACCGGGGAGCTGTTTTTT. Translated: CASSLDGGNTGELFF.

The rearrangement links TRBV10-2 to TRBJ2-1; D remains unclear. The CDR3 totals 15 residues. V dropped 2 bases and J dropped 6 bases, with 14 bases sitting between them. Germline V lookup: CDR1 WSHSY, CDR2 SAAADI. CDR3 sequence reads: CASSEAPTASNEQFF. CDR3 nucleotide sequence: TGCGCCAGCAGTGAGGCCCCCACAGCGAGCAATGAGCAGTTCTTC.

The rearrangement links TRBV5-4 to TRBJ1-6; D remains unclear. Germline V gene lookup returns CDR1 SGHNT and CDR2 YYREEE (reference sequence). Trimming took 1 base from V and 10 from J, leaving 3 bases between them. The CDR3 length is 11 residues. The CDR3 loop is CASSLSSPLHF. In DNA, the CDR3 is TGTGCCAGCAGCTTGTCGTCACCCCTCCACTTT. The full variable domain, completed using reference TRBV5-4 and TRBJ1-6, is ETGVTQSPTHLIKTRGQQVTLRCSSQSGHNTVSWYQQALGQGPQFIFQYYREEENGRGNFPPRFSGLQFPNYSSELNVNALELDDSALYLCASSLSSPLHFGNGTRLTVT.

The sample holds one count of this clone. The chain employs TRBV10-3 and TRBJ2-5; 8 nucleotides line up with TRBD2. With the DNA end fitting TRBJ2-7 better, the J assignment may be wrong. Germline V lookup: CDR1 ENHRY, CDR2 SYGVKD. CDR3 length equals 13 residues. The CDR3, as DNA: TGTGCCATCAGTGGCCGGGAGGGGCCCGAGCAGTACTTC. Translating gives CAISGREGPEQYF.

This clone was seen only a few times. The chain carries TRBV5-8 and TRBJ2-3; the D is unclear. This CDR3 is 12 amino acids long. Germline assignment: CDR1 SGHTS and CDR2 YDEGEE. V shed 2 bases and J shed 11 bases, with 12 bases lying between them. CDR3 sequence: CASSFSPIGQYF. As DNA, the CDR3 is TGTGCCAGCAGCTTTAGTCCGATTGGGCAGTATTTT.

The V and J genes are TRBV7-2 and TRBJ2-2; D is undetermined. This CDR3 has 14 amino acids. Trimming left V 5 bases short and J 3 bases short, with 10 bases between. CDR1 is SGHTA, CDR2 FQGNSA, per germline. CDR3 bases: TGTGCCAGCAGCGCCAGGTCTTACACCGGGGAGCTGTTTTTT. The encoded protein is CASSARSYTGELFF.

The chain is built from TRBV21-1 and TRBJ2-7. TRBV21-1 is classified as a pseudogene. This CDR3 has 17 residues. The CDR3 reads CASSQPSSGRSSNEQYF. CDR3 DNA sequence: TGTGCCAGCAGCCAACCCTCTTCCGGGCGGTCGTCCAACGAGCAGTACTTC.

This chain connects TRBV11-3 to TRBJ2-1; 11 bases line up with TRBD1. Germline V gene lookup returns CDR1 SGHNT and CDR2 YENEEA. The CDR3 spans 15 residues. V trimming: 5 bases; J trimming: 5 bases; junction bases outside the gene matches: 5. The CDR3 DNA reads TGTGCCAGCAGCATTGGACAGGGGGCCCACAATGAGCAGTTCTTC. This encodes CASSIGQGAHNEQFF.

This clone is a singleton in its sample. The rearrangement links TRBV21-1 to TRBJ2-7; TRBD1 is taken as the D call from the table, unchecked against the DNA. TRBV21-1 corresponds to a pseudogene. The CDR3 runs to 17 residues. CDR3 loop: CASSKEAVGDREYEQYF. For the CDR3, the DNA is TGTGCCAGCAGCAAAGAAGCAGTAGGGGACAGAGAGTACGAGCAGTACTTC.

A few counts support this clone. This rearrangement joins TRBV30 to TRBJ1-2; D remains ambiguous. The CDR3 consists of 14 residues. Trimming pared 5 bases from V and 2 bases from J, leaving 15 bases between. Per the germline V gene, CDR1 is GTSNPN and CDR2 is SVGIG (reference sequence). The CDR3 loop reads CAWGDFFSNYGYTF. CDR3 DNA sequence: TGTGCCTGGGGAGACTTCTTTTCCAACTATGGCTACACCTTC.

The V call is TRBV4-1, the J call TRBJ2-5; TRBD2 agrees at 10 bases. CDR3 length equals 14 residues. Germline V gives CDR1 MGHRA, CDR2 YSYEKL. The trim removed 6 bases at V and 4 bases at J, leaving 5 bases unmatched. CDR3 DNA: TGCGCCAGCAGTCCAGCGGGGGGGCCAGAGACCCAGTACTTC. Protein sequence: CASSPAGGPETQYF.

CDR3 loop: CASSQRVASRKTYGYTF. The DNA of the CDR3 is TGTGCCAGCAGCCAGCGAGTAGCAAGCAGAAAGACCTATGGCTACACCTTC. This chain links TRBV11-2 with TRBJ1-2; D unclear. The CDR3 is 17 residues long. V shed 5 bases and J shed 4 bases, with 23 bases lying between them. From germline, CDR1 is SGHAT and CDR2 FQNNGV.

The chain uses TRBV11-3 and TRBJ1-1, with D maybe TRBD1 (5 bases). The CDR3 loop spans 14 amino acids. V lost 6 bases, J lost 0 bases, and 11 bases lay in between. CDR1 and CDR2 (germline): SGHNT, YENEEA. CDR3 in amino acids: CASSPGGMNTEAFF. Written as DNA, the CDR3 is TGTGCCAGCAGTCCCGGGGGTATGAACACTGAAGCTTTCTTT.

The chain carries TRBV7-9 and TRBJ2-1, with TRBD2 matching 11 bases. From germline, CDR1 is SEHNR and CDR2 FQNEAQ (reference sequence). The CDR3 runs to 16 residues. The junction had 2 bases not matched to a gene; V was cut back by 3 bases and J by 1 base. CDR3 loop: CASSFSSGGSYNEQFF. CDR3 nucleotide sequence: TGTGCCAGCAGCTTTTCTAGCGGGGGGTCCTACAATGAGCAGTTCTTC.

The chain is built from TRBV7-6 and TRBJ1-5, with D perhaps matching TRBD1 (5 bases). CDR1 SGHVS and CDR2 FNYEAQ come from the germline V gene. The CDR3 covers 15 residues. With 1 base removed from V and 4 bases from J, the gap between germline ends came to 11 bases. The CDR3 nucleotides read TGTGCCAGCAGCTTAGACAGACAGACTAATCAGCCCCAGCATTTT. Residues: CASSLDRQTNQPQHF.

V and J are TRBV21-1 and TRBJ1-4. TRBV21-1 is marked as a pseudogene. This CDR3 spans 19 amino acids. The DNA for the CDR3 is TGTGCCAGCAGCAATGGAGGATGGCTATACGTATTTGCATGTGAAAAACTGTTTTTT. This encodes CASSNGGWLYVFACEKLFF.

The J gene is TRBJ2-7, the V gene TRBV5-5; either TRBD1 or TRBD2 may fit D (6 bases each). CDR3 size: 13 residues. Germline V CDR1 and CDR2: SGHKS, YYEKEE (reference sequence). V shed 4 bases and J shed 4 bases, with 12 bases lying between them. The CDR3 loop reads CASSPGDNYEQYF. The DNA of the CDR3 is TGTGCCAGCAGCCCGGGGGACAATTACGAGCAGTACTTC.